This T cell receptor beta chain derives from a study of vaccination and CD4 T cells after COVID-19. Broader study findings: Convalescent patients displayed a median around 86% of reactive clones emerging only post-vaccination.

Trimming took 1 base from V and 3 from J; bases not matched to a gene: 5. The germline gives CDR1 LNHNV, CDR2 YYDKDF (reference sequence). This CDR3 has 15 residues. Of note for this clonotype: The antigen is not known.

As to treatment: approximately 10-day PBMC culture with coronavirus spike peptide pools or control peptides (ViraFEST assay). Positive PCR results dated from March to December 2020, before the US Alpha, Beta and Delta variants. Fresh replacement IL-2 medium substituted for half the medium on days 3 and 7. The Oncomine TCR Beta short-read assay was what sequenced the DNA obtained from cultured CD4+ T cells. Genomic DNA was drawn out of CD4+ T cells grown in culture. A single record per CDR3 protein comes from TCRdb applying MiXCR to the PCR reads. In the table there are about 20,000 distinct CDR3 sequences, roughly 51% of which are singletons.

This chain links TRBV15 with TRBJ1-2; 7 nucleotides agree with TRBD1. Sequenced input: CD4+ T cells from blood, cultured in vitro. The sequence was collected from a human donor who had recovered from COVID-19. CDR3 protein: CATSRAPGQYYGYTF. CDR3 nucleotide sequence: TGTGCCACCAGCAGAGCCCCGGGACAGTACTATGGCTACACCTTC.